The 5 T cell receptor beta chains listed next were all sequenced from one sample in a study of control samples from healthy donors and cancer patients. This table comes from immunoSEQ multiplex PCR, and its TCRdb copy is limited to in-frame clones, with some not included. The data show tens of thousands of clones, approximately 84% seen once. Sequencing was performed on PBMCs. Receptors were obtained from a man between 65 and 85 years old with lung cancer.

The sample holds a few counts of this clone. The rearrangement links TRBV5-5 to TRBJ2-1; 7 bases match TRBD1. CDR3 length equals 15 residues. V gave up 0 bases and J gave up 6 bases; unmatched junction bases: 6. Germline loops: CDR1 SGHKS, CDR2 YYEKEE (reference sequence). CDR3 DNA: TGTGCCAGCAGCTTGGAGACAGGGATCCGCAATGAGCAGTTCTTC. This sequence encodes CASSLETGIRNEQFF. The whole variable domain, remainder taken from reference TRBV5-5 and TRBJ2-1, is DAGVTQSPTHLIKTRGQQVTLRCSPISGHKSVSWYQQVLGQGPQFIFQYYEKEERGRGNFPDRFSARQFPNYSSELNVNALLLGDSALYLCASSLETGIRNEQFFGPGTRLTVL.

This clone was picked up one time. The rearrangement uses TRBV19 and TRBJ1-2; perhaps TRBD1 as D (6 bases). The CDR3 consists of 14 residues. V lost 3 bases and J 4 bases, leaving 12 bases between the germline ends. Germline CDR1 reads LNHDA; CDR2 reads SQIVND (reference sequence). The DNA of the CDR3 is TGTGCCAGTAGTATGGACAGCGCCTTCTATGGCTACACCTTC. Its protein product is CASSMDSAFYGYTF.

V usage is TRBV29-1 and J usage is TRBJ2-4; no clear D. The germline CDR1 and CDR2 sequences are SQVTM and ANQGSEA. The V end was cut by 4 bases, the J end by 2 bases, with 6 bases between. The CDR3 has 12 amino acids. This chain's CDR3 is CSVGSSKNIQYF. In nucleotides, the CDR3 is TGCAGCGTTGGTTCCTCCAAAAACATTCAGTACTTC.

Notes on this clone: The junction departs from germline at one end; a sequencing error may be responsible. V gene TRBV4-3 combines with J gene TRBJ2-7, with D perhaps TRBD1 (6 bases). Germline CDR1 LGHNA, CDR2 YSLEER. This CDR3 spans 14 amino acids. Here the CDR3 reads CASSQDKIQGKVEF. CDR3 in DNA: TGCGCCAGCAGCCAAGACAAAATACAGGGTAAAGTGGAATTC.

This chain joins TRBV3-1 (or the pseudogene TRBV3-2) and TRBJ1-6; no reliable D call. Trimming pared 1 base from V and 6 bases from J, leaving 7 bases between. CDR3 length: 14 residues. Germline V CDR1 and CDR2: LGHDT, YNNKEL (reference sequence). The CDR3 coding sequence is TGTGCCAGCAGCCAAGCTGGGCCTAATTCACCCCTCCACTTT. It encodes CASSQAGPNSPLHF.